The 23 T cell receptor beta chains below come from one sample, sequenced in a study of T cell changes during pregnancy in multiple sclerosis. The table came from immunoSEQ multiplex PCR; TCRdb's copy has only in-frame clones and leaves some out. This sample has some 49,000 clones, with less than 95% found just once. This sample comprised CD8+ T cells from peripheral blood mononuclear cells, obtained in the second trimester of pregnancy. Receptor source: a female donor with multiple sclerosis, enrolled in a pregnancy study.

V is TRBV15 and J is TRBJ2-7; the D gene is possibly TRBD2 (5 bases). Looked up from germline, CDR1 is LNHNV and CDR2 is YYDKDF (reference sequence). The CDR3 extends over 12 amino acids. The germline V and J ends were trimmed by 6 bases and 1 base, with 7 bases remaining between them. CDR3 amino acids: CATRGLSYEQYF. The CDR3 nucleotides read TGTGCCACCAGAGGACTGTCCTACGAGCAGTACTTC.

In nucleotides, the CDR3 is TGTGCCAGTAGTATACGGAGTTGGGGCGAGCACACTGAAGCTTTCTTT. This sequence encodes CASSIRSWGEHTEAFF. The V gene is TRBV19, the J gene TRBJ1-1; TRBD1 might be the D (5 bases). V gave up 2 bases and J gave up 3 bases, with 16 bases separating them. The germline V gene encodes CDR1 LNHDA and CDR2 SQIVND (reference sequence). The CDR3 consists of 16 residues.

The chain combines TRBV30 with TRBJ2-3, with D perhaps TRBD2 (6 bases). The V and J ends lost 1 base and 7 bases respectively, with 15 bases between them. Germline V lookup: CDR1 GTSNPN, CDR2 SVGIG (reference sequence). This CDR3 spans 14 amino acids. This CDR3 reads CAWSGYSEGHTQYF. The CDR3, as DNA: TGTGCCTGGAGTGGGTACTCGGAGGGTCATACGCAGTATTTT.

V gene TRBV6-4 combines with J gene TRBJ2-3; D gene uncertain. V gave up 0 bases and J gave up 2 bases, with 9 bases separating them. The CDR3 has 15 residues. Looked up from germline, CDR1 is MRHNA and CDR2 is SNTAGT. CDR3 nucleotide sequence: TGTGCCAGCAGTGACTCGGGCAGATACACAGATACGCAGTATTTT. Protein product: CASSDSGRYTDTQYF.

CDR3 residues: CASTLGGADGYTF. The CDR3 nucleotides are TGTGCCAGCACCCTAGGCGGGGCAGATGGCTACACCTTC. The genes are TRBV6-5 and TRBJ1-2; D may be TRBD1 (5 bases). The CDR3 runs to 13 residues. V lost 7 bases and J lost 6, with 15 bases in between. Germline CDR1 and CDR2: MNHEY and SVGAGI.

The V and J genes are TRBV10-3 and TRBJ2-7; TRBD1 aligns across 11 bases. V gave up 2 bases and J gave up 4 bases; unmatched junction bases: 1. CDR3 size: 14 residues. Germline CDR1 reads ENHRY; CDR2 reads SYGVKD. The DNA for the CDR3 is TGTGCCATCAGTGAGGGACAGGGGGCTTACGAGCAGTACTTC. It encodes CAISEGQGAYEQYF.

The chain links TRBV13 to TRBJ1-1; no reliable D call. The length of the CDR3 is 13 residues. The germline V and J ends were trimmed by 5 bases and 11 bases, with 18 bases remaining between them. Germline assignment: CDR1 PRHDT and CDR2 FYEKMQ (reference sequence). The CDR3 DNA sequence: TGTGCCAGCAGCGCATTAGAAGTAGTTGAGGCTTTCTTT. Translated: CASSALEVVEAFF. The variable domain in full, with the rest retrieved from reference TRBV13 and TRBJ1-1, is AAGVIQSPRHLIKEKRETATLKCYPIPRHDTVYWYQQGPGQDPQFLISFYEKMQSDKGSIPDRFSAQQFSDYHSELNMSSLELGDSALYFCASSALEVVEAFFGQGTRLTVV.

This clone was observed once. CDR3 coding DNA: TGTGCCACCAGCAGAGTACGGGTTAGCGGCACAGATACGCAGTATTTT. This sequence encodes CATSRVRVSGTDTQYF. The chain joins TRBV15 to TRBJ2-3, with a weak D call TRBD2 (5 bases). This CDR3 comprises 16 residues. CDR1 is LNHNV and CDR2 is YYDKDF in the germline V gene (reference sequence). V lost 1 base to trimming and J lost 1 base, with 12 bases between them. The whole variable domain, filled in from reference TRBV15 and TRBJ2-3, reads DAMVIQNPRYQVTQFGKPVTLSCSQTLNHNVMYWYQQKSSQAPKLLFHYYDKDFNNEADTPDNFQSRRPNTSFCFLDIRSPGLGDTAMYLCATSRVRVSGTDTQYFGPGTRLTVL.

The chain employs TRBV12-5 and TRBJ2-7; D uncertain. CDR3 length: 15 residues. Germline V CDR1 and CDR2: LGHNT, FRNRAP. V lost 1 base and J lost 2, with 12 bases in between. CDR3 amino acids: CASGLGGSYPYEQYF. The DNA for the CDR3 is TGTGCTAGTGGTTTGGGTGGTTCCTACCCCTACGAGCAGTACTTC.

This chain joins TRBV15 and TRBJ1-1, with D maybe TRBD1 (5 bases). With 0 bases removed from V and 0 bases from J, the gap between germline ends came to 8 bases. The CDR3 is made up of 15 amino acids. Germline V gene lookup returns CDR1 LNHNV and CDR2 YYDKDF (reference sequence). The DNA for the CDR3 is TGTGCCACCAGCAGAGAACAGGACCTGAACACTGAAGCTTTCTTT. This codes for CATSREQDLNTEAFF.

The rearrangement links TRBV9 to TRBJ2-1, with a possible D match to TRBD1 (5 bases). CDR3 length equals 16 residues. Trimming took off 3 bases at V and 1 base at J, with 14 bases between the two ends. CDR1 and CDR2 from the germline V gene are SGDLS and YYNGEE. In nucleotides, the CDR3 is TGTGCCAGCAGCGCCGAGCAGGGATTTTCCTACAATGAGCAGTTCTTC. This codes for CASSAEQGFSYNEQFF.

The V and J genes are TRBV7-9 and TRBJ1-4, with D uncertain. Trimming pared 8 bases from V and 7 bases from J, leaving 17 bases between. CDR1 and CDR2 (germline): SEHNR, FQNEAQ (reference sequence). The CDR3 consists of 14 residues. CDR3: CASLQTRVSEKLFF. CDR3 DNA: TGTGCCAGCCTCCAGACCCGGGTGTCTGAAAAACTGTTTTTT.

The chain carries TRBV12-5 and TRBJ1-1; the D gene is possibly TRBD1 (5 bases). Germline loops: CDR1 LGHNT, CDR2 FRNRAP. With 6 bases removed from V and 0 bases from J, the gap between germline ends came to 11 bases. This CDR3 is built from 14 residues. The chain's CDR3 is CASGHQGLNTEAFF. The DNA of the CDR3 is TGTGCTAGTGGACATCAGGGTTTGAACACTGAAGCTTTCTTT.

The DNA of the CDR3 is TGTGCCAGCAGCTTGGGGGGGGGAAGCACTGAAGCTTTCTTT. It encodes CASSLGGGSTEAFF. The chain links TRBV7-6 to TRBJ1-1, with D tentatively TRBD1 (5 bases). The V end was cut by 3 bases, the J end by 4 bases, with 12 bases between. CDR3 length: 14 residues. Looked up from germline, CDR1 is SGHVS and CDR2 is FNYEAQ.

The chain combines TRBV11-2 with TRBJ1-6; 8 positions agree with TRBD1. V lost 5 bases to trimming and J lost 11 bases; unmatched junction nucleotides: 11. The CDR3 has 15 amino acids. The germline V gene has CDR1 SGHAT and CDR2 FQNNGV. CDR3 in amino acids: CASSGGGTGFTPLHF. The DNA of the CDR3 is TGTGCCAGCAGCGGAGGGGGGACAGGTTTTACACCCCTCCACTTT.

The J gene is TRBJ2-4, the V gene TRBV4-3; D is possibly TRBD2 (5 bases). The CDR3 is made up of 16 amino acids. The V gene lost 1 base and the J gene lost 5 bases, with 15 bases spanning the gap. Germline CDR1 LGHNA, CDR2 YSLEER. CDR3 sequence: CASSQGRLARQNIQYF. Written as DNA, the CDR3 is TGCGCCAGCAGCCAAGGGCGCCTAGCTCGGCAAAACATTCAGTACTTC.

This chain uses TRBV4-1 with TRBJ2-6; TRBD2 is a possible D gene (5 bases). Germline values: CDR1 MGHRA, CDR2 YSYEKL. This CDR3 has 16 residues. Trimming pared 0 bases from V and 1 base from J, leaving 7 bases between. CDR3 coding DNA: TGCGCCAGCAGCCAAGAAGAGGGTTCTGGGGCCAACGTCCTGACTTTC. Protein sequence: CASSQEEGSGANVLTF.

Turning to this clone: The sample contains more than one DNA sequence encoding this CDR3. The gene calls are TRBV9 and TRBJ2-3, with a tentative D call TRBD2 (6 bases). V lost 0 bases and J 0 bases, leaving 8 bases between the germline ends. The germline gives CDR1 SGDLS, CDR2 YYNGEE. The CDR3 covers 15 residues. The CDR3 bases are TGTGCCAGCAGCGTAGGACGGGGGAGCACAGATACGCAGTATTTT. Translated: CASSVGRGSTDTQYF.

This clone came up once. This chain uses TRBV6-4 with TRBJ1-1; 7 bases line up with TRBD1. The CDR3 loop spans 16 amino acids. Trimming removed 2 bases from V and 1 base from J; junction bases left unmatched: 7. CDR1 and CDR2 from the germline V gene are MRHNA and SNTAGT. The chain's CDR3 is CASSDPGTVGNTEAFF. The CDR3 coding sequence is TGTGCCAGCAGTGACCCTGGGACAGTCGGGAACACTGAAGCTTTCTTT.

The chain uses TRBV9 and TRBJ1-4, with unresolved D. V lost 4 bases to trimming and J lost 8 bases, with 18 bases between them. The CDR3 has 15 amino acids. CDR1 is SGDLS, CDR2 YYNGEE, per germline. DNA of the CDR3: TGTGCCAGCAGCCCTCTCGGAGGGAGAGAGGAAAAACTGTTTTTT. It encodes CASSPLGGREEKLFF. Variable domain in full (rest from reference TRBV9 and TRBJ1-4): DSGVTQTPKHLITATGQRVTLRCSPRSGDLSVYWYQQSLDQGLQFLIQYYNGEERAKGNILERFSAQQFPDLHSELNLSSLELGDSALYFCASSPLGGREEKLFFGSGTQLSVL.

The V and J genes are TRBV6-6 and TRBJ1-5; 10 bases are shared with TRBD1. Germline V gene sequence: CDR1 MNHNY, CDR2 SVGAGI (reference sequence). V lost 4 bases to trimming and J lost 5 bases; unmatched junction nucleotides: 5. There are 15 residues in the CDR3. CDR3 sequence: CASSWDRGEDQPQHF. The CDR3 region has the DNA TGTGCCAGCAGTTGGGACAGGGGAGAGGATCAGCCCCAGCATTTT.

This clone was detected once. The chain carries TRBV7-9 and TRBJ2-4; TRBD2 matches at 7 bases. CDR3 length: 16 residues. The V segment lost 1 base and the J segment 1 base; nucleotides outside the gene matches: 4. Germline CDR1 and CDR2: SEHNR and FQNEAQ (reference sequence). In nucleotides, the CDR3 is TGTGCCAGCAGCTTAGGCGGGGGAGAGGCCAAAAACATTCAGTACTTC. Translated: CASSLGGGEAKNIQYF.

The CDR3 loop is CASILGGPASGANVLTF. In DNA, the CDR3 is TGTGCCAGCATATTAGGGGGCCCCGCCTCTGGGGCCAACGTCCTGACTTTC. The rearrangement joins TRBV5-5 to TRBJ2-6, with 7 bases matching TRBD1. After removal of 6 bases from V and 0 bases from J, the junction contained 9 bases not matched to a gene. The germline gives CDR1 SGHKS, CDR2 YYEKEE (reference sequence). The CDR3 has 17 residues.